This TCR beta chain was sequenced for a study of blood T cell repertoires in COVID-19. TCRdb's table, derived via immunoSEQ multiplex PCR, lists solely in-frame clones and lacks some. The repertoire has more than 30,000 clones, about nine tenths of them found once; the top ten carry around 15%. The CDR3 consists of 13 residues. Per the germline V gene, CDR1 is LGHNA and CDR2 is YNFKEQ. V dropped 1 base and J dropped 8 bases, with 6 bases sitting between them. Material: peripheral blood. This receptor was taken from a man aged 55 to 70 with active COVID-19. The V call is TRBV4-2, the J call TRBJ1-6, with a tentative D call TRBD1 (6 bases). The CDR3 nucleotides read TGTGCCAGCAGCCAAGGGACAGATTCACCCCTCCACTTT. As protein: CASSQGTDSPLHF.